Below are 3 T cell receptor beta chains sequenced from a single sample in a study of low-dose radiotherapy and immunotherapy resistance in tumors. Documented time point: before trial treatment. TRAV- and TRBV-specific primers primed first-strand cDNA, covering alpha and beta chains. TCRs underwent approximately 20 PCR cycles of amplification with a constant-region primer and V-primer adapter. MiXCR was run by TCRdb on the reads, yielding one entry per CDR3 protein. Of fewer than 95,000 distinct CDR3 sequences in the sample, more than 7.5% are singletons; the top ten hold under 1.1%. The sample in question was PBMCs, obtained before treatment. The origin of the receptors is a male donor with prostate cancer.

This clonotype came up a few times. The J gene is TRBJ1-1, the V gene TRBV2, with TRBD1 matching over 9 bases. The CDR3 length is 16 residues. Per the germline V gene, CDR1 is SNHLY and CDR2 is FYNNEI. The J segment lost 1 base and the V segment lost 10 bases, leaving 13 bases of the junction unmatched. CDR3 region: CATPRRTGEGNTEAFF. As DNA, the CDR3 is TGTGCCACCCCACGACGGACAGGGGAGGGGAACACTGAAGCTTTCTTT.

The table lists this clonotype with many counts. This rearrangement joins TRBV4-2 to TRBJ2-5; D unresolved. This CDR3 spans 14 amino acids. The V gene lost 0 bases and the J gene lost 5 bases, with 10 bases spanning the gap. The V gene's germline CDR1 is LGHNA and CDR2 YNFKEQ. The CDR3 DNA is TGTGCCAGCAGCCAAGAGAGACTTAAGGAGACCCAGTACTTC. Translated: CASSQERLKETQYF.

This clonotype was seen ten or more times. CDR3 DNA: TGTGCCAGCAGCTACGAGACTAGCGGGATGGCGCAGTATTTT. Protein: CASSYETSGMAQYF. This chain links TRBV7-2 with TRBJ2-3; the match to TRBD2 covers 11 bases. Trimming took 4 bases from V and 10 from J; bases not matched to a gene: 7. The CDR3 loop spans 14 amino acids. From germline, CDR1 is SGHTA and CDR2 FQGNSA.